These T cell receptor beta chains were read from a single sample in a study of vaccination effects on CD4 cells after COVID-19. The table came from immunoSEQ multiplex PCR; TCRdb's copy has only in-frame clones and leaves some out. The table shows 14,000 or so clones, with over 65% occurring only once. These receptors' antigens are unknown. The material sequenced was CD4+ T cells from PBMCs cultured with HCoV-NL63 spike peptides, taken after COVID-19 vaccination. The receptor source for this set is a human donor who had a prior SARS-CoV-2 infection. CDR3s include the opening cysteine and the closing phenylalanine or tryptophan. The D gene is left open where the match is weak. Only part of the rows carry a size: once, few, many, or a class if the clone is expanded.

CDR3 DNA: TGTGCCAGAAGCCATAGTTGGAACGGACCGGCGAGAAACACCATATATTTT; CDR3 protein: CARSHSWNGPARNTIYF; D gene: .; clone size: .; V gene: TRBV5-3; J gene: TRBJ1-3
CDR3 DNA: TGCGCCAGCAGCCGCGCATACAGGGGGTTGAACACTGAAGCTTTCTTT; CDR3 protein: CASSRAYRGLNTEAFF; D gene: TRBD1; clone size: .; V gene: TRBV5-1; J gene: TRBJ1-1
CDR3 DNA: TGTGCCAGCAGTTTTGCAGGGGCAGGAGGCTACACCTTC; CDR3 protein: CASSFAGAGGYTF; D gene: .; clone size: .; V gene: TRBV12-3/TRBV12-4; J gene: TRBJ1-2
CDR3 DNA: TGCAGTGCTAGTTTAGGGGAGGGCTACGAGCAGTACTTC; CDR3 protein: CSASLGEGYEQYF; D gene: TRBD2; clone size: .; V gene: TRBV20-1; J gene: TRBJ2-7
CDR3 DNA: TGTGCTAGCAGCCCGTGGGTAGATCGGGAGCAGTACTTC; CDR3 protein: CASSPWVDREQYF; D gene: .; clone size: .; V gene: TRBV7-7; J gene: TRBJ2-7
CDR3 DNA: TGTGCCAGCAGTTATTCCTTAGGAACAGATACGCAGTATTTT; CDR3 protein: CASSYSLGTDTQYF; D gene: .; clone size: few; V gene: TRBV6-5; J gene: TRBJ2-3
CDR3 DNA: TGTGCCAGCAGCCAATCTACCACCGGGGAGCTGTTTTTT; CDR3 protein: CASSQSTTGELFF; D gene: .; clone size: few; V gene: TRBV16; J gene: TRBJ2-2
CDR3 DNA: TGCGCCAGCAGCCAAGATATATGGGGGAGTCAGCCCCAGCATTTT; CDR3 protein: CASSQDIWGSQPQHF; D gene: .; clone size: .; V gene: TRBV4-3; J gene: TRBJ1-5
CDR3 DNA: TGTGCCAGCAGCCTTAGTGCAGGGCCCGGAAACACCATATATTTT; CDR3 protein: CASSLSAGPGNTIYF; D gene: .; clone size: .; V gene: TRBV7-8; J gene: TRBJ1-3
CDR3 DNA: TGTGCCAGCAGCCTGTTGGGGGTCTCACCCCTCCACTTT; CDR3 protein: CASSLLGVSPLHF; D gene: .; clone size: few; V gene: TRBV12-3/TRBV12-4; J gene: TRBJ1-6
CDR3 DNA: TGTGCCAGCAGCAAAAGGACAGACGAGCAGTACTTC; CDR3 protein: CASSKRTDEQYF; D gene: .; clone size: .; V gene: TRBV3-1/TRBV3-2; J gene: TRBJ2-7
CDR3 DNA: TGTGCCAGCAGCTTGGACCACGTAACCTACGAGCAGTACTTC; CDR3 protein: CASSLDHVTYEQYF; D gene: .; clone size: .; V gene: TRBV6-5; J gene: TRBJ2-7
CDR3 DNA: TGTGCCAGCAGCCAGCTGACACCCGAGGATACGCAGTATTTT; CDR3 protein: CASSQLTPEDTQYF; D gene: .; clone size: .; V gene: TRBV3-1/TRBV3-2; J gene: TRBJ2-3
CDR3 DNA: TGTGCCAGCAGCTTGGCCTACGGACAGGGAACTACCTACGAGCAGTACTTC; CDR3 protein: CASSLAYGQGTTYEQYF; D gene: TRBD1; clone size: once; V gene: TRBV5-8; J gene: TRBJ2-7
CDR3 DNA: TGTGCCAGCAGTGAATACTCTCGGGATACGCAGTATTTT; CDR3 protein: CASSEYSRDTQYF; D gene: .; clone size: .; V gene: TRBV25-1; J gene: TRBJ2-3
CDR3 DNA: TGTGCCAGCAGTAAGGACAGGGAAGTTCTCACGCAGTATTTT; CDR3 protein: CASSKDREVLTQYF; D gene: TRBD1; clone size: .; V gene: TRBV27; J gene: TRBJ2-3
CDR3 DNA: TGCGCCAGCAGCCAGGTCCTAGCGGGGTTAACGAATGAGCAGTTCTTC; CDR3 protein: CASSQVLAGLTNEQFF; D gene: TRBD2; clone size: .; V gene: TRBV4-1; J gene: TRBJ2-1
CDR3 DNA: TGTGCCAGTAGTATTGGGCAGTACACTGAAGCTTTCTTT; CDR3 protein: CASSIGQYTEAFF; D gene: .; clone size: few; V gene: TRBV19; J gene: TRBJ1-1
CDR3 DNA: TGTGCCAGCAGCCCCACGTACCAGGGTCCCACTGAAGCTTTCTTT; CDR3 protein: CASSPTYQGPTEAFF; D gene: .; clone size: once; V gene: TRBV7-8; J gene: TRBJ1-1
CDR3 DNA: TGTGCCAGTAGTATGACAGGGGGAAATTCACCCCTCCACTTT; CDR3 protein: CASSMTGGNSPLHF; D gene: TRBD1; clone size: .; V gene: TRBV19; J gene: TRBJ1-6
CDR3 DNA: TGTGCCAGCAGCTTAAATCGTGGCAGGGCCTACGAGCAGTACTTC; CDR3 protein: CASSLNRGRAYEQYF; D gene: .; clone size: .; V gene: TRBV11-2; J gene: TRBJ2-7
CDR3 DNA: TGTGCCACCAGTCCCGCGGGTTCCTACAATGAGCAGTTCTTC; CDR3 protein: CATSPAGSYNEQFF; D gene: .; clone size: .; V gene: TRBV24-1; J gene: TRBJ2-1
CDR3 DNA: TGTGCCAGCAGCCAGGATGGAGGGCGAGGCAATGAGCAGTTCTTC; CDR3 protein: CASSQDGGRGNEQFF; D gene: .; clone size: .; V gene: TRBV11-3; J gene: TRBJ2-1
CDR3 DNA: TGTGCCAGCAGGATAGACAGGGACCAAGAGACCCAGTACTTC; CDR3 protein: CASRIDRDQETQYF; D gene: TRBD1; clone size: .; V gene: TRBV2; J gene: TRBJ2-5
CDR3 DNA: TGTGCCAGCAGCTTAGGCCAACAGGGGGAAGGAGAGACCCAGTACTTC; CDR3 protein: CASSLGQQGEGETQYF; D gene: TRBD1; clone size: .; V gene: TRBV11-3; J gene: TRBJ2-5